This is a list of T cell receptor beta chains from one sample in a study of identical twins. TCRdb analysed the 5' RACE reads with MiXCR anew, one entry per CDR3 protein. The sample consists of some 560,000 distinct CDR3 sequences, more than 9% of them appearing once. These data are also associated with another study on yellow fever vaccine responses in identical twins.

The sequenced sample consisted of PBMCs. These receptors all stem from a woman aged 18-29 years in good health. Each CDR3 is given with its conserved first and last residue. Fields, in order: D gene, V gene, J gene, clone size, CDR3 protein, CDR3 DNA. A D gene is named only where the DNA matches it firmly. A row's size may be missing; if present it is once, few, many or a size class.

>NA|TRBV4-3|TRBJ2-4|few
CASSQVRVKVAKNIQYF
TGCGCCAGCAGCCAAGTGAGGGTGAAGGTAGCCAAAAACATTCAGTACTTC
>NA|TRBV29-1|TRBJ2-1|few
CSVVSQADNEQFF
TGCAGCGTTGTTAGTCAGGCCGACAATGAGCAGTTCTTC
>TRBD2|TRBV3-1|TRBJ2-7|few
CASSHELAGGNYEQYF
TGTGCCAGCAGCCACGAACTAGCGGGGGGAAACTACGAGCAGTACTTC
>NA|TRBV24-1|TRBJ1-5|NA
CATSDSWGGADQPQHF
TGTGCCACCAGTGATTCCTGGGGGGGCGCGGATCAGCCCCAGCATTTT
>TRBD1|TRBV4-3|TRBJ2-7|few
CASSQEFSIGTALHEQYF
TGCGCCAGCAGCCAAGAGTTCTCGATCGGGACAGCCCTCCACGAGCAGTACTTC
>TRBD2|TRBV20-1|TRBJ2-1|few
CSARGADGLAGILGEQFF
TGCAGTGCTAGAGGAGCCGATGGACTAGCGGGCATACTCGGGGAGCAGTTCTTC
>NA|TRBV7-9|TRBJ2-7|NA
CASSFRTSSSYEQYF
TGTGCCAGCAGCTTTCGGACCTCCAGCTCCTACGAGCAGTACTTC
>NA|TRBV3-1|TRBJ1-1|many
CASQFSGQAFF
TGTGCCAGCCAGTTTAGTGGGCAAGCTTTCTTT
>NA|TRBV2|TRBJ1-4|NA
CASSPDGEVGEKLFF
TGTGCCAGCAGTCCGGACGGGGAGGTGGGTGAAAAACTGTTTTTT
>NA|TRBV19|TRBJ2-3|few
CASKGSMAFSTDTQYF
TGTGCCAGCAAGGGGTCTATGGCCTTCTCCACAGATACGCAGTATTTT
>NA|TRBV4-1|TRBJ2-3|many
CASSQPRDTQYF
TGCGCCAGCAGCCAACCGAGAGATACGCAGTATTTT
>NA|TRBV4-3|TRBJ2-5|NA
CASSQWGSYQETQYF
TGCGCCAGCAGCCAATGGGGATCGTACCAAGAGACCCAGTACTTC
>NA|TRBV5-1|TRBJ2-2|many
CASSPLSGTGELFF
TGCGCCAGCAGCCCGCTGTCAGGCACCGGGGAGCTGTTTTTT
>NA|TRBV4-3|TRBJ2-1|few
CASSQDDSSNNEQFF
TGCGCCAGCAGCCAAGATGATTCGAGTAACAATGAGCAGTTCTTC
>NA|TRBV7-2|TRBJ2-3|NA
CASSFRGPTSTDTQYF
TGTGCCAGCAGCTTTCGGGGGCCAACGAGCACAGATACGCAGTATTTT
>NA|TRBV7-2|TRBJ1-3|NA
CASSPTGNSGNTIYF
TGTGCCAGCAGCCCAACAGGGAACTCTGGAAACACCATATATTTT
>NA|TRBV5-1|TRBJ2-7|NA
CASSLYGQNYEQYF
TGCGCCAGCAGCTTGTATGGACAAAATTACGAGCAGTACTTC
>TRBD1|TRBV5-1|TRBJ1-2|many
CASSLAGTGHYGYTF
TGCGCCAGCAGCTTGGCCGGGACAGGACACTATGGCTACACCTTC
>TRBD2|TRBV7-2|TRBJ2-3|many
CASSLLAGGSYTDTQYF
TGTGCCAGCAGCTTACTAGCGGGAGGCAGCTACACAGATACGCAGTATTTT
>TRBD1|TRBV6-1|TRBJ2-7|few
CASKPGTEYEQYF
TGTGCCAGCAAGCCCGGGACAGAGTACGAGCAGTACTTC
>TRBD1|TRBV4-1|TRBJ2-5|many
CASRSDRGETQYF
TGCGCCAGCAGGTCTGACAGGGGGGAGACCCAGTACTTC
>NA|TRBV5-1|TRBJ2-6|many
CASYSGANVLTF
TGCGCCAGTTACTCTGGGGCCAACGTCCTGACTTTC
>NA|TRBV7-6|TRBJ2-6|few
CASSLAANVLTF
TGTGCCAGCAGCTTAGCGGCCAACGTCCTGACTTTC
>TRBD2|TRBV7-7|TRBJ2-1|NA
CASSLVHSGLYNEQFF
TGTGCTAGCAGCTTAGTCCATAGCGGGCTTTACAATGAGCAGTTCTTC
>TRBD2|TRBV12-3/TRBV12-4|TRBJ2-7|many
CASRPGLADEQYF
TGTGCCAGCAGACCGGGACTAGCGGACGAGCAGTACTTC
>TRBD2|TRBV5-1|TRBJ2-1|NA
CASSHREASYNEQFF
TGCGCCAGCAGTCATCGGGAGGCCTCCTACAATGAGCAGTTCTTC
>TRBD1|TRBV15|TRBJ1-2|NA
CATSSTGTGRYGYTF
TGTGCCACCAGCAGTACCGGGACAGGGAGGTATGGCTACACCTTC
>NA|TRBV27|TRBJ2-2|many
CASSLSRAGELFF
TGTGCCAGCAGTTTATCCAGGGCCGGGGAGCTGTTTTTT
>NA|TRBV20-1|TRBJ2-5|few
CSARRRVEETQYF
TGCAGTGCTCGGAGGAGGGTGGAGGAGACCCAGTACTTC
>NA|TRBV5-5|TRBJ2-1|many
CASSSGTNPSYNEQFF
TGTGCCAGCAGCTCCGGGACAAATCCATCCTACAATGAGCAGTTCTTC
>TRBD2|TRBV4-2|TRBJ2-2|many
CASSPRGSGGQPNGELFF
TGTGCCAGCAGCCCCCGGGGTAGCGGGGGGCAACCGAACGGGGAGCTGTTTTTT
>TRBD1|TRBV6-5|TRBJ2-7|few
CASSYSRLESGGSYEQYF
TGTGCCAGCAGTTACTCTCGGTTGGAGTCAGGGGGCTCCTACGAGCAGTACTTC
>NA|TRBV2|TRBJ2-7|few
CASSDPVTRPSYEQYF
TGTGCCAGCAGTGACCCTGTGACTAGGCCCTCCTACGAGCAGTACTTC
>NA|TRBV15|TRBJ1-1|few
CATSRDDRLLKDTEAFF
TGTGCCACCAGCAGGGATGACAGGTTGTTGAAGGACACTGAAGCTTTCTTT
>TRBD2|TRBV9|TRBJ2-2|many
CASSVGSGASTGELFF
TGTGCCAGCAGCGTAGGTAGCGGGGCGAGCACCGGGGAGCTGTTTTTT
>NA|TRBV20-1|TRBJ2-7|NA
CSASRDTPSAQYF
TGCAGTGCTAGCCGGGACACCCCATCAGCGCAGTACTTC
>NA|TRBV15|TRBJ2-3|few
CATSRGGADTQYF
TGTGCCACCAGCAGGGGCGGGGCAGATACGCAGTATTTT
>TRBD1|TRBV6-4|TRBJ2-1|many
CASSRVGGQGYNEQFF
TGTGCCAGCAGCCGAGTCGGGGGACAGGGGTACAATGAGCAGTTCTTC
>NA|TRBV4-1|TRBJ2-1|many
CASSQDPFLFNEQFF
TGCGCCAGCAGCCAAGACCCGTTCTTGTTCAATGAGCAGTTCTTC
>TRBD1|TRBV29-1|TRBJ1-4|few
CSGGDSSEKLFF
TGCAGCGGCGGGGACAGCTCTGAAAAACTGTTTTTT
>NA|TRBV5-1|TRBJ1-1|many
CASSLVRSEYMNTEAFF
TGCGCCAGCAGCTTGGTACGTTCAGAGTACATGAACACTGAAGCTTTCTTT
>TRBD2|TRBV4-1|TRBJ2-4|NA
CASSQDWLADTLNIQYF
TGCGCCAGCAGCCAAGATTGGCTAGCGGACACACTAAACATTCAGTACTTC
>NA|TRBV20-1|TRBJ2-7|NA
CSAPRPGGLWEQYF
TGCAGTGCTCCCCGGCCAGGGGGGCTATGGGAGCAGTACTTC
>TRBD1|TRBV7-2|TRBJ2-6|NA
CASSTGTGVSGANVLTF
TGTGCCAGCAGCACCGGGACAGGGGTCTCTGGGGCCAACGTCCTGACTTTC
>TRBD2|TRBV27|TRBJ2-1|few
CASSLVGLDPHEQFF
TGTGCCAGCAGTTTAGTTGGACTAGACCCCCATGAGCAGTTCTTC
>NA|TRBV12-3/TRBV12-4|TRBJ2-2|NA
CASSPLVGPLDGELFF
TGTGCCAGCAGCCCACTAGTGGGGCCTTTAGACGGGGAGCTGTTTTTT
>NA|TRBV11-2|TRBJ2-5|many
CASSSSPPGGQETQYF
TGTGCCAGCAGCTCATCCCCCCCTGGGGGCCAAGAGACCCAGTACTTC
>NA|TRBV7-2|TRBJ2-1|NA
CASSLVRERNEQFF
TGTGCCAGCAGCTTAGTACGGGAGAGGAATGAGCAGTTCTTC
>TRBD2|TRBV5-1|TRBJ2-1|many
CASSYGLAGGSSYNEQFF
TGCGCCAGCAGCTACGGACTAGCGGGAGGGAGCTCCTACAATGAGCAGTTCTTC
>NA|TRBV7-3|TRBJ2-1|few
CASSLTSAAVEQFF
TGTGCCAGCAGCTTGACTAGTGCTGCCGTTGAGCAGTTCTTC
>TRBD2|TRBV6-2/TRBV6-3|TRBJ2-1|few
CASSRPSGSRRKIEQFF
TGTGCCAGCAGTCGTCCTAGCGGGAGCAGGCGGAAAATCGAGCAGTTCTTC